These 14 T cell receptor beta chains share one sample of origin, sequenced in a study of shared clonotypes between healthy human individuals (dated by TCRdb to about 2020). Libraries were prepared through the immunoSEQ multiplex PCR assay. Imported from immuneACCESS, the table was reduced by TCRdb to in-frame sequences with V and J called. These copies leave out some clones; in studies compared against another copy, an unresolved V gene accounts for under half, and the cause of the remainder is not known. The sample includes roughly 520,000 clones, with about 96% observed a single time. Jointly, the top ten make up about 0.06% of the sample. Sequencing input: naive CD4+ T cells sorted from blood. What the cell subset or site label conveys for this sample: CD45RA+ positively selected. The receptor set was obtained from a woman aged 25 to 45 in good health.

The rearrangement joins TRBV7-9 to TRBJ2-2, with D perhaps matching TRBD1 (6 bases). This CDR3 is 14 amino acids long. Trimming stripped 11 bases from V and 2 bases from J, with 15 bases between. Germline V gives CDR1 SEHNR, CDR2 FQNEAQ (reference sequence). The DNA of the CDR3 is TGTGCCGGTGGGGGCAGGACTAACACCGGGGAGCTGTTTTTT. It yields the protein CAGGGRTNTGELFF.

This clone was counted a few times. This rearrangement joins TRBV15 to TRBJ1-5; D gene unclear. CDR1 and CDR2 (germline): LNHNV, YYDKDF (reference sequence). This CDR3 comprises 14 residues. V lost 10 bases to trimming and J lost 6 bases, with 19 bases between them. CDR3 amino acids: CARRLGWGIQPQHF. CDR3 in DNA: TGTGCCAGACGGCTCGGATGGGGAATTCAGCCCCAGCATTTT. Looking up the rest from reference TRBV15 and TRBJ1-5 gives the full variable domain: DAMVIQNPRYQVTQFGKPVTLSCSQTLNHNVMYWYQQKSSQAPKLLFHYYDKDFNNEADTPDNFQSRRPNTSFCFLDIRSPGLGDTAMYLCARRLGWGIQPQHFGDGTRLSIL.

This chain uses TRBV2 with TRBJ1-6; D is unresolved. The CDR3 runs to 15 residues. Germline V gene data show CDR1 as SNHLY and CDR2 as FYNNEI. Trimming cost V 3 bases and J 10 bases, with 16 bases left between them. This chain's CDR3 is CASSDWAALGSPLHF. The CDR3 region has the DNA TGTGCCAGCAGTGATTGGGCAGCCCTCGGGTCACCCCTCCACTTT.

The chain is built from TRBV19 and TRBJ2-5; D may be TRBD1 (5 bases). V lost 2 bases to trimming and J lost 3 bases, with 10 bases between them. CDR1 LNHDA and CDR2 SQIVND come from the germline V gene (reference sequence). This CDR3 is 14 amino acids long. The CDR3 region is CASSIRGWEETQYF. In nucleotides, the CDR3 is TGTGCCAGTAGTATAAGGGGCTGGGAAGAGACCCAGTACTTC.

This chain joins TRBV5-1 and TRBJ2-3; TRBD2 matches 8 bases. The CDR3 length is 17 residues. Germline CDR1 SGHRS, CDR2 YFSETQ. The V and J ends lost 0 bases and 0 bases, in that order; junction bases with no gene match: 6. This CDR3 is CASSLASGYLSTDTQYF. Here the CDR3 DNA reads TGCGCCAGCAGCTTGGCTAGCGGGTATCTTAGCACAGATACGCAGTATTTT.

V is TRBV21-1 and J is TRBJ1-1; the D call TRBD1 from the table was never checked on the DNA. TRBV21-1 is labeled a pseudogene. This CDR3 contains 14 residues. CDR3 sequence (DNA): TGTGCCAGCAGCCCTTACGGACACTGCAATGAAGCTTTCTTT. Protein product: CASSPYGHCNEAFF.

This clone was recorded a few times. This rearrangement joins TRBV6-1 to TRBJ1-2; D uncertain. This CDR3 comprises 13 residues. The germline CDR1 and CDR2 sequences are MNHNS and SASEGT. V lost 6 bases and J lost 6, with 14 bases in between. CDR3 in DNA: TGTGCCAGCAGCGAGCAGAGCAGCGATGGCTACACCTTC. It is translated as CASSEQSSDGYTF.

This chain links TRBV7-2 with TRBJ2-2, with a possible D match to TRBD2 (6 bases). The CDR3 extends over 13 amino acids. Germline loops: CDR1 SGHTA, CDR2 FQGNSA. The germline V and J ends were trimmed by 0 bases and 7 bases, with 6 bases remaining between them. CDR3 amino acids: CASSLARGGELFF. In DNA form, the CDR3 reads TGTGCCAGCAGCTTAGCGCGGGGCGGGGAGCTGTTTTTT. Variable domain in full (rest from reference TRBV7-2 and TRBJ2-2): GAGVSQSPSNKVTEKGKDVELRCDPISGHTALYWYRQSLGQGLEFLIYFQGNSAPDKSGLPSDRFSAERTGGSVSTLTIQRTQQEDSAVYLCASSLARGGELFFGEGSRLTVL.

The V and J genes are TRBV5-4 and TRBJ2-2; D is possibly TRBD1 (6 bases). Germline loops: CDR1 SGHNT, CDR2 YYREEE (reference sequence). The CDR3 contains 17 residues. Deletions cut 4 bases from V and 0 bases from J, with 16 bases between. CDR3 amino acids: CASSPSAKGANTGELFF. The CDR3, as DNA: TGTGCCAGCAGCCCCTCCGCAAAGGGGGCGAACACCGGGGAGCTGTTTTTT.

The chain employs TRBV5-1 and TRBJ2-1, with 12 bases aligning to TRBD2. J gave up 4 bases and V 0 bases, and 11 bases lay outside the gene matches. This CDR3 contains 19 residues. Germline lookup yields CDR1 SGHRS and CDR2 YFSETQ. CDR3 residues: CASSLALTSGSTKYNEQFF. The CDR3 region has the DNA TGCGCCAGCAGCTTGGCATTGACTAGCGGGAGTACTAAATACAATGAGCAGTTCTTC.

This chain joins TRBV5-1 and TRBJ2-7; D tentatively fits TRBD1 or TRBD2 (5 bases each). Trimming shortened V by 0 bases and J by 5 bases, and 9 bases separated the two germline ends. The CDR3 extends over 13 amino acids. CDR1 and CDR2 (germline): SGHRS, YFSETQ. CDR3 loop: CASSLGQGDEQYF. For the CDR3, the DNA is TGCGCCAGCAGCTTGGGGCAGGGAGACGAGCAGTACTTC.

CDR3 coding DNA: TGTGCCAGTAGTGGTGGACAGGTTAGCACAGATACGCAGTATTTT. It translates to CASSGGQVSTDTQYF. The chain employs TRBV19 and TRBJ2-3; 7 bases fit TRBD1. J was trimmed by 0 bases and V by 5 bases; bases with no gene match: 5. The CDR3 runs to 15 residues. Germline lookup yields CDR1 LNHDA and CDR2 SQIVND (reference sequence).

This chain links TRBV7-3 with TRBJ2-1; the D is unclear. From germline, CDR1 is SGHTA and CDR2 FQGTGA. V was trimmed by 1 base and J by 6 bases, leaving 13 bases between them. This CDR3 is built from 15 residues. The CDR3 is CASSLNSLPSNEQFF. The CDR3 nucleotides read TGTGCCAGCAGCTTAAATAGTCTTCCTAGCAATGAGCAGTTCTTC.

This sequence joins TRBV6-1 and TRBJ1-4; D ambiguous. Trimming took 6 bases from V and 8 from J, leaving 19 bases between them. Germline CDR1 reads MNHNS; CDR2 reads SASEGT. This CDR3 spans 15 amino acids. The CDR3 DNA is TGTGCCAGCAGCCCGACACCCTCCGGGCGCGAAAAACTGTTTTTT. Translated, it gives CASSPTPSGREKLFF.